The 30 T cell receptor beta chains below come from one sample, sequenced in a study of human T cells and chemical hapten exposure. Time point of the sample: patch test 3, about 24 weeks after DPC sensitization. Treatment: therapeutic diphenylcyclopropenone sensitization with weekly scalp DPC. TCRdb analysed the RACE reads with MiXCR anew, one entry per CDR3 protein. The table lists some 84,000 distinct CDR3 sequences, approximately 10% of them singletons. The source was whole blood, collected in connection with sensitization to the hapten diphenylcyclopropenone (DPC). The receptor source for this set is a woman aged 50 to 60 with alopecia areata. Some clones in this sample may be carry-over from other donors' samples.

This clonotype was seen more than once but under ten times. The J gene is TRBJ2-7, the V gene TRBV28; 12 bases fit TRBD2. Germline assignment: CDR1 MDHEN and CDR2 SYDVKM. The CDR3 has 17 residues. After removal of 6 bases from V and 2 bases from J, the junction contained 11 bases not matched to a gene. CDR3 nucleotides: TGTGCCAGCAGAAACGGGGGACTAGCGGGCCTGGCCTACGAGCAGTACTTC. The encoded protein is CASRNGGLAGLAYEQYF.

The CDR3 region has the DNA TGTGCCAGCACCTACTCCGGGACTAGCGGGATCTCACATACGCAGTATTTT. This translates into CASTYSGTSGISHTQYF. The rearrangement joins TRBV6-6 to TRBJ2-3; 13 bases fit TRBD2. Germline V gene lookup returns CDR1 MNHNY and CDR2 SVGAGI (reference sequence). Trimming removed 7 bases from V and 7 bases from J; junction bases left unmatched: 14. CDR3 length: 17 residues.

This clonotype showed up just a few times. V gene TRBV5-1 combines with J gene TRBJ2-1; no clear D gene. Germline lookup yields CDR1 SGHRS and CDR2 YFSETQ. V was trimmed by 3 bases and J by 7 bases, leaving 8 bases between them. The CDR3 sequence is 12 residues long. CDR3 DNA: TGCGCCAGCAGCTCCGCTAGGAATGAGCAGTTCTTC. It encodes CASSSARNEQFF.

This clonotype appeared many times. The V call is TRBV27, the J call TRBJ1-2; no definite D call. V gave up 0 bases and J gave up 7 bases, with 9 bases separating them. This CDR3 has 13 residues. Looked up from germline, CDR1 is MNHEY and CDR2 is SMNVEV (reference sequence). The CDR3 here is CASSLSSISGYTF. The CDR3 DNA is TGTGCCAGCAGTTTATCGTCCATCTCTGGCTACACCTTC.

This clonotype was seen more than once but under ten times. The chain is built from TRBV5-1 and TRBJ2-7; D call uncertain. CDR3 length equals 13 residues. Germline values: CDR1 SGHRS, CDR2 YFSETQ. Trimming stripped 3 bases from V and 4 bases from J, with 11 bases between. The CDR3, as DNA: TGCGCCAGCAGCTACACCCCCACATACGAGCAGTACTTC. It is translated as CASSYTPTYEQYF.

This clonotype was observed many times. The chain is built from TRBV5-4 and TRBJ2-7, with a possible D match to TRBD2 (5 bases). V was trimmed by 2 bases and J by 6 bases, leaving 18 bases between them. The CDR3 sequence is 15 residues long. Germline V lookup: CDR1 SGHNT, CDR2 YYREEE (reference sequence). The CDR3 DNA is TGTGCCAGCAGCTTCCCCGGGGTTAGGAGCTCCGAGCAGTACTTC. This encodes CASSFPGVRSSEQYF.

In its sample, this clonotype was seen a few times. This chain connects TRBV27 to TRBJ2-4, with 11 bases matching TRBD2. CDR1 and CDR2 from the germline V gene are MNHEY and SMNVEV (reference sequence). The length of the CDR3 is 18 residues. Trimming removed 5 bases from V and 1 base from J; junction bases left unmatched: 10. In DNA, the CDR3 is TGTGCCAGCAGTCCCGCCCGGACTAGCGGGTGGGCCAAAAACATTCAGTACTTC. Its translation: CASSPARTSGWAKNIQYF.

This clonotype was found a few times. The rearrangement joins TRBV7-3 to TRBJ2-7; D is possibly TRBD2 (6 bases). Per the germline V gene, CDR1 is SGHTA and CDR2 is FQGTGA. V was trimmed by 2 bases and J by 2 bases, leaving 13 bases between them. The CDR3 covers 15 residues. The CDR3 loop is CASSLGLAATYEQYF. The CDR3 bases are TGTGCCAGCAGCTTAGGGTTAGCGGCCACCTACGAGCAGTACTTC.

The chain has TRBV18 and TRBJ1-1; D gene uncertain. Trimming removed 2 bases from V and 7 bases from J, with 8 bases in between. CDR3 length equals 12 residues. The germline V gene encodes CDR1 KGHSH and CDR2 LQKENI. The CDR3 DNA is TGTGCCAGCTCACCATTGGGTCTTGAAGCTTTCTTT. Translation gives CASSPLGLEAFF.

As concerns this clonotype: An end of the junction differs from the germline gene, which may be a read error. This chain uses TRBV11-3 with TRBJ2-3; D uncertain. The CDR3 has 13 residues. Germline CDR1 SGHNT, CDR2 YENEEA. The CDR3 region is CASSLGEGDTRYF. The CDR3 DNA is TGTGCCAGCAGCTTAGGAGAAGGAGATACGCGGTATTTT.

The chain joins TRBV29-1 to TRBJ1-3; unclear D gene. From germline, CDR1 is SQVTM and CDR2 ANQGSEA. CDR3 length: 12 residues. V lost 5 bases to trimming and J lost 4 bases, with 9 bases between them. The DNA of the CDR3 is TGCAGCGTTTTAAAGGACGGAAACACCATATATTTT. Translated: CSVLKDGNTIYF.

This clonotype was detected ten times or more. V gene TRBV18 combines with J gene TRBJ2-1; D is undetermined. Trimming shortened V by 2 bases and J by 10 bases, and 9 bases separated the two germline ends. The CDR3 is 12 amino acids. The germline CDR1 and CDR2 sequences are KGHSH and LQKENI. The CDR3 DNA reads TGTGCCAGCTCACCAATGGGAATGGAGCAGTTCTTC. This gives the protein CASSPMGMEQFF.

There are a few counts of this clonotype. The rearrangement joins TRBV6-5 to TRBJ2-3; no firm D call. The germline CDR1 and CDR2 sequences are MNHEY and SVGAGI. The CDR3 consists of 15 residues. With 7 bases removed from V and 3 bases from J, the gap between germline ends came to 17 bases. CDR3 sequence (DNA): TGTGCCAGCACCCTTTCAGTGGGGTGGACAGATACGCAGTATTTT. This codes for CASTLSVGWTDTQYF.

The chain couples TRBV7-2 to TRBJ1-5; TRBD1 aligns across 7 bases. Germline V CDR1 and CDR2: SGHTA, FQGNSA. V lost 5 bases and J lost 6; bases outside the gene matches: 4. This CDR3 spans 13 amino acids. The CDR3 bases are TGTGCCAGCAGCCCGGGACAGACTCAGCCCCAGCATTTT. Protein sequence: CASSPGQTQPQHF.

The chain's CDR3 is CASSALASEQYF. In nucleotides, the CDR3 is TGTGCCAGCAGTGCTTTAGCGTCCGAGCAGTACTTC. The rearrangement uses TRBV6-1 and TRBJ2-7; the D gene is possibly TRBD2 (5 bases). Trimming shortened V by 4 bases and J by 6 bases, and 10 bases separated the two germline ends. CDR1 is MNHNS and CDR2 is SASEGT in the germline V gene. The CDR3 consists of 12 residues.

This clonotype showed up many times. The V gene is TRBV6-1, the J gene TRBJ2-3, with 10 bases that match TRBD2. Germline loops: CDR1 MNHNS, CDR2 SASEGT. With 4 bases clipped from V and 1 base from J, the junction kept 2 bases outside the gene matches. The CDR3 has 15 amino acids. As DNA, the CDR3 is TGTGCCAGCAGTGCCAGCGGGAGGGGCACAGATACGCAGTATTTT. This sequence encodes CASSASGRGTDTQYF.

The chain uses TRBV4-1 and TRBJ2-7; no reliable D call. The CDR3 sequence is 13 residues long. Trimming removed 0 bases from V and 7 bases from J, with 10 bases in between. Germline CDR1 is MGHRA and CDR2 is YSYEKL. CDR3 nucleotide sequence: TGCGCCAGCAGCCAAGATTTCCACCGGGAGCAGTACTTC. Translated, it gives CASSQDFHREQYF.

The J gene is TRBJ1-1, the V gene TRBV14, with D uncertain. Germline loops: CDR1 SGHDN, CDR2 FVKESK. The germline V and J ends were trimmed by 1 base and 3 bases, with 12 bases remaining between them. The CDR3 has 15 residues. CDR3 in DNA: TGTGCCAGCAGCCAAGCCACCCCGGGATACACTGAAGCTTTCTTT. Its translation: CASSQATPGYTEAFF. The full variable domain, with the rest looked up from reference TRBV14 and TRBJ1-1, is EAGVTQFPSHSVIEKGQTVTLRCDPISGHDNLYWYRRVMGKEIKFLLHFVKESKQDESGMPNNRFLAERTGGTYSTLKVQPAELEDSGVYFCASSQATPGYTEAFFGQGTRLTVV.

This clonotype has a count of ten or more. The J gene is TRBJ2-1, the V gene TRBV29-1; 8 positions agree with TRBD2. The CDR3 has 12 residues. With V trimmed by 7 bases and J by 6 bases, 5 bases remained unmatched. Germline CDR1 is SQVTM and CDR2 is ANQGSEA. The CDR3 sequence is CSARGGSNEQFF. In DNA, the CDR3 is TGCAGCGCCCGGGGGGGGAGCAATGAGCAGTTCTTC.

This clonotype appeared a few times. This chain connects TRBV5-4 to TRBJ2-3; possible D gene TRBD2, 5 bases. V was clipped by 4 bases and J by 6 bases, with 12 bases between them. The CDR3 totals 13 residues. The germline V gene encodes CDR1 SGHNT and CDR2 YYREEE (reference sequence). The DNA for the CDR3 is TGTGCCAGCAGCCAGCGGAAATGGGATACGCAGTATTTT. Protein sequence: CASSQRKWDTQYF. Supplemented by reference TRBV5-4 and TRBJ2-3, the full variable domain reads ETGVTQSPTHLIKTRGQQVTLRCSSQSGHNTVSWYQQALGQGPQFIFQYYREEENGRGNFPPRFSGLQFPNYSSELNVNALELDDSALYLCASSQRKWDTQYFGPGTRLTVL.

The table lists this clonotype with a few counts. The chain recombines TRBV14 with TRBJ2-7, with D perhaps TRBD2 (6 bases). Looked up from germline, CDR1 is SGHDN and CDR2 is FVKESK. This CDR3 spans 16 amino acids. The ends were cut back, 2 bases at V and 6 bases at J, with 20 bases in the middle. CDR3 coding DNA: TGTGCCAGCAGCCAAACGCCGGGACTTACTTCGAGCGAGCAGTACTTC. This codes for CASSQTPGLTSSEQYF.

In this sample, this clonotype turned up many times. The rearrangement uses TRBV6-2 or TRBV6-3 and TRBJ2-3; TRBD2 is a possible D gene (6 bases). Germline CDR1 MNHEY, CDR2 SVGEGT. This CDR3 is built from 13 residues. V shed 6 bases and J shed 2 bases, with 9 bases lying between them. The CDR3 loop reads CASSLGLTDTQYF. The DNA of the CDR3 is TGTGCCAGCAGCCTGGGACTCACAGATACGCAGTATTTT.

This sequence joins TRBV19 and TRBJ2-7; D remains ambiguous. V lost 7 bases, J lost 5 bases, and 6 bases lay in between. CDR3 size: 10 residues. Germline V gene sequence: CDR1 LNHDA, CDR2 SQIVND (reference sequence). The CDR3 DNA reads TGTGCCAGTACCCCCGACGAGCAGTACTTC. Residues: CASTPDEQYF.

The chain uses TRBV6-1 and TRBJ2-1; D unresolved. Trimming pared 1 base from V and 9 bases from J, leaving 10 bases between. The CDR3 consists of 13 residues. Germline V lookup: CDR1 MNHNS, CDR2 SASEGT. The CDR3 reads CASSEGLSSEQFF. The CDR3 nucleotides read TGTGCCAGCAGTGAAGGCCTCTCTAGTGAGCAGTTCTTC.

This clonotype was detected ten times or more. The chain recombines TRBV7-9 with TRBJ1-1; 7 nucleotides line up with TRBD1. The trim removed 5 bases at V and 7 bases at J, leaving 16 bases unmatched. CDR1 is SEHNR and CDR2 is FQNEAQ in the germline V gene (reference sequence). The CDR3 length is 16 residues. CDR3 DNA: TGTGCCAGCAGCGGTTACGTTACAGGGGCGTCGGGTGAAGCTTTCTTT. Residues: CASSGYVTGASGEAFF.

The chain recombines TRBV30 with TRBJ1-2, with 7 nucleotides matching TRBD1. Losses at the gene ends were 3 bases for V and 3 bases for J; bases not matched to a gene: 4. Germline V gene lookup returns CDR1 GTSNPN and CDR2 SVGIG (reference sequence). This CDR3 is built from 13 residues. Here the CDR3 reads CAWREGGDYGYTF. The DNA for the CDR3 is TGTGCCTGGAGGGAAGGGGGCGACTATGGCTACACCTTC.

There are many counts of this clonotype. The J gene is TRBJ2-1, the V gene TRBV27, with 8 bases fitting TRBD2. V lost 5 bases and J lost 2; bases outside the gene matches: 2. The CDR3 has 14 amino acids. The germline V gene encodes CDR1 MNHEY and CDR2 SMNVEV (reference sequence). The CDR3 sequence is CASSLAGTYNEQFF. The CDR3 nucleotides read TGTGCCAGCAGTCTAGCGGGCACCTACAATGAGCAGTTCTTC.

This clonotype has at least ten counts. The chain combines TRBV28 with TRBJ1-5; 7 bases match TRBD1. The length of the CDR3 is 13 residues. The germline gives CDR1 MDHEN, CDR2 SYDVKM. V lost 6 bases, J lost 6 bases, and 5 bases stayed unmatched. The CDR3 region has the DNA TGTGCCAGCAGGACAGGGAAGGCTCAGCCCCAGCATTTT. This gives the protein CASRTGKAQPQHF.

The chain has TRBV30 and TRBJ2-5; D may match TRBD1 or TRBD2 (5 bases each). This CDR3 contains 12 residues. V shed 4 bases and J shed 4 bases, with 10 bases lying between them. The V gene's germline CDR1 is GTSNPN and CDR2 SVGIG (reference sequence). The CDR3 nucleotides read TGTGCCTGGAAGGGACCCCCAGAGACCCAGTACTTC. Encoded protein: CAWKGPPETQYF.

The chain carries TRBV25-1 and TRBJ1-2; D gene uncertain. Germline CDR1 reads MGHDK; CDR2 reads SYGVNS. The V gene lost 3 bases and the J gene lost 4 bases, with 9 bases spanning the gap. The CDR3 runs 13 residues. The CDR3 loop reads CASSDDGGYGYTF. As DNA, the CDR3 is TGTGCCAGCAGTGACGATGGCGGCTATGGCTACACCTTC.